This TCR beta chain emerged from a study of cytomegalovirus exposure and HLA in healthy donors. The PCR employed 60 Vbeta primers together with 13 Jbeta primers. The protocol was immunoSEQ multiplex PCR, while the TCRdb copy is restricted to in-frame clones and leaves out a portion. This table holds some 130,000 clones, 60% to 75% found once. Turning to this clone: Its antigen is unknown.

Broader study findings: Later work found that TCR association rates differed between HLA loci; DRB1 had the most and HLA-C the fewest. Rare TCR sequences dominated, though some public TCRs recurred in many donors. Overall, approximately 150 TCR beta chains were annotated as cytomegalovirus-associated.

Sample: PBMCs. This clonotype was obtained from a human donor in good health.

In DNA form, the CDR3 reads TGTGCCAGCATCCCACAGGGTAATCAGCCCCAGCATTTT. Protein product: CASIPQGNQPQHF. The chain carries TRBV27 and TRBJ1-5; TRBD1 might be the D (6 bases). The length of the CDR3 is 13 residues. Looked up from germline, CDR1 is MNHEY and CDR2 is SMNVEV (reference sequence). V gave up 7 bases and J gave up 4 bases, with 11 bases separating them.